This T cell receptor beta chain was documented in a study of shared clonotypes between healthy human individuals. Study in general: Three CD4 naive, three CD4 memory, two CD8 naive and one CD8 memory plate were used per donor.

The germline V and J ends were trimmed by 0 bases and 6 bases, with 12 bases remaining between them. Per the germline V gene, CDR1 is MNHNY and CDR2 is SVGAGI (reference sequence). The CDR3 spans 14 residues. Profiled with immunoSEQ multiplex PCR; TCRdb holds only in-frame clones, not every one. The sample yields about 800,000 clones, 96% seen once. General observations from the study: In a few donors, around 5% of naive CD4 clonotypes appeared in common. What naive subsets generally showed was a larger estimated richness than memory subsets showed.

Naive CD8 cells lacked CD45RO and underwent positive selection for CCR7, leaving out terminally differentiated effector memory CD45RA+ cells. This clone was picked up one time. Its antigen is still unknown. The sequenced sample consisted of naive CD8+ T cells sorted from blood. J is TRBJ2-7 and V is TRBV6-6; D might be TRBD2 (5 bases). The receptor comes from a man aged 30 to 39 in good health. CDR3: CASSYSVEAGEQYF. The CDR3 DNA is TGTGCCAGCAGTTACTCGGTGGAGGCAGGCGAGCAGTACTTC.